The next 9 T cell receptor beta chains were all read from a single sample in a study of CD8+CD57+ T cells in acquired aplastic anemia. Only patients with CD8+CD57+ cell expansion on flow cytometry were chosen for sequencing. The TCR beta profiling, which covered VDJ combination and CDR3 sequence, was carried out using genomic DNA as the template. TCRdb redid the calling of the reads with MiXCR, one entry per CDR3 protein. The sample records around 200,000 distinct CDR3 sequences, roughly 50% being singletons. Sequenced: sorted CD4+, CD8+, or CD8+CD57+ T cells (not recorded which) from PBMCs. These receptors came from a human donor with aplastic anemia.

The chain joins TRBV5-1 to TRBJ2-5; TRBD2 is a possible D gene (5 bases). The ends were cut back, 1 base at V and 2 bases at J, with 15 bases in the middle. Germline values: CDR1 SGHRS, CDR2 YFSETQ. This CDR3 has 16 amino acids. In DNA form, the CDR3 reads TGCGCCAGCAGCTTGCCTCCCTCTAGCAGTCAAGAGACCCAGTACTTC. This encodes CASSLPPSSSQETQYF.

This clonotype was seen at least ten times. This chain uses TRBV23-1 with TRBJ2-3; 15 bases are a match to TRBD2. TRBV23-1 is an ORF, and what it does is uncertain. The CDR3 covers 20 residues. The junction had 13 bases not matched to a gene; V was cut back by 3 bases and J by 3 bases. The CDR3 DNA sequence: TGCGCCAGCAGTCACTCGACCGGACTAGCGGGAGGGATGGAAACAGATACGCAGTATTTT. The encoded protein is CASSHSTGLAGGMETDTQYF.

The chain has TRBV19 and TRBJ2-7; D ambiguous. The CDR3 consists of 13 residues. V lost 4 bases, J lost 3 bases, and 10 bases lay in between. Germline V CDR1 and CDR2: LNHDA, SQIVND (reference sequence). CDR3 sequence reads: CASSKPGGYEQYF. The CDR3 DNA reads as TGTGCCAGTAGTAAACCGGGTGGCTACGAGCAGTACTTC.

The chain links TRBV6-5 to TRBJ2-3, with D uncertain. The germline V gene encodes CDR1 MNHEY and CDR2 SVGAGI. The CDR3 covers 16 residues. V was pared by 0 bases and J by 2 bases, with 12 bases between. The CDR3 DNA reads as TGTGCCAGCAGTTACTCGACCACCAACCCCACAGATACGCAGTATTTT. As protein: CASSYSTTNPTDTQYF.

The chain couples TRBV15 to TRBJ1-5; possible D gene TRBD1, 5 bases. The CDR3 has 15 amino acids. The V end lost 2 bases, the J end lost 9 bases, and 17 bases lay between the germline ends. CDR1 LNHNV and CDR2 YYDKDF come from the germline V gene (reference sequence). CDR3: CATSRKPGTPGPQHF. CDR3 sequence (DNA): TGTGCCACCAGCAGAAAACCCGGGACTCCCGGGCCCCAGCATTTT.

This clonotype was seen a single time. The CDR3 DNA follows: TGCGCCAGCAGCTTGCCGAGATGGGGTGAGCAGTTCTTC. It specifies CASSLPRWGEQFF. The chain carries TRBV5-1 and TRBJ2-1; D is unresolved. CDR3 length: 13 amino acids. Deletions cut 1 base from V and 9 bases from J, with 11 bases between. Germline V CDR1 and CDR2: SGHRS, YFSETQ.

J is TRBJ2-3 and V is TRBV24-1; 11 positions match TRBD2. Losses at the gene ends were 6 bases for V and 4 bases for J; bases not matched to a gene: 5. Germline CDR1 reads KGHDR; CDR2 reads SFDVKD. This CDR3 has 15 residues. CDR3 nucleotides: TGTGCCACCAGTATTAGCGGGGGGGCGGCAGATACGCAGTATTTT. This translates into CATSISGGAADTQYF.

This clonotype came up many times. The J gene is TRBJ1-4, the V gene TRBV12-3 or TRBV12-4; no reliable D call. The CDR3 is made up of 14 amino acids. Between the trimmed V and J ends, which lost 5 bases and 7 bases, there was a span of 14 bases. The CDR3 loop reads CASSNQDLAEKLFF. CDR3 DNA: TGTGCCAGCAGTAATCAGGACTTGGCTGAAAAACTGTTTTTT.

The chain has TRBV7-8 and TRBJ2-6; 8 bases map to TRBD1. After removal of 1 base from V and 4 bases from J, the junction contained 9 bases not matched to a gene. From germline, CDR1 is SGHVS and CDR2 FQNEAQ. CDR3 length: 18 amino acids. The CDR3: CASSLGYRGLLGANVLTF. The CDR3 region has the DNA TGTGCCAGCAGCTTAGGATACAGGGGGTTGCTCGGGGCCAACGTCCTGACTTTC. Looking up the rest from reference TRBV7-8 and TRBJ2-6 gives the full variable domain: GAGVSQSPRYKVAKRGQDVALRCDPISGHVSLFWYQQALGQGPEFLTYFQNEAQLDKSGLPSDRFFAERPEGSVSTLKIQRTQQEDSAVYLCASSLGYRGLLGANVLTFGAGSRLTVL.